This is a list of T cell receptor beta chains from one sample in a study of blood T cell repertoires in COVID-19. Sequenced by immunoSEQ multiplex PCR; TCRdb stores in-frame clones only, minus some. This repertoire shows about 420,000 clones, around 90% found once; its top ten account for 0.8% to 0.9%. The specimen sequenced was peripheral blood. These TCRs come from a man aged 18 to 30 with COVID-19, enrolled during active disease. Each CDR3 is given with its conserved first and last residue. A D gene is named only where the DNA matches it firmly. Where a row states a size, it is once, few, many or the class of an expanded clone; other rows omit it.

size,D,V,J,DNA,CDR3
-,TRBD2,TRBV3-1/TRBV3-2,TRBJ2-5,TGTGCCAGCAGCCAAGATCGTCCGGGACTAGCGGAAGAGACCCAGTACTTC,CASSQDRPGLAEETQYF
-,-,TRBV19,TRBJ1-5,TGTGCCAGCAGCGTAACCGACGGCAATCAGCCCCAGCATTTT,CASSVTDGNQPQHF
-,-,TRBV3-1/TRBV3-2,TRBJ2-3,TGTGCCAGCAGCCAATTAGGTAGCGATACGCAGTATTTT,CASSQLGSDTQYF
many,TRBD2,TRBV6-6,TRBJ2-3,TGTGCCAGCAGAGCGGGAGATAACACAGATACGCAGTATTTT,CASRAGDNTDTQYF
-,TRBD1,TRBV15,TRBJ2-5,TGTGCCACCAGCAGAGATCGGGACAGGGGGCTAAGCATGGAGACCCAGTACTTC,CATSRDRDRGLSMETQYF
-,TRBD2,TRBV25-1,TRBJ2-7,TGTGCCAGCAGTGAATATGGCGGCGGGAGGTCATACGAGCAGTACTTC,CASSEYGGGRSYEQYF
-,TRBD1,TRBV2,TRBJ1-2,TGTGCCACCACATTACAGGGGGCTAAAGGCTACACCTTC,CATTLQGAKGYTF
-,TRBD2,TRBV19,TRBJ2-5,TGTGCCAGTAGTGCACCTGGGACTAGGGAAGAGACCCAGTACTTC,CASSAPGTREETQYF
-,-,TRBV4-1,TRBJ1-2,TGCGCCAGCAGGCCCGAACCGGTCGGTTATGGCTACACCTTC,CASRPEPVGYGYTF
-,TRBD1,TRBV29-1,TRBJ1-1,TGCAGCACGGAACAGGGGGCAAGTACTGAAGCTTTCTTT,CSTEQGASTEAFF
-,-,TRBV6-6,TRBJ2-3,TGTGCCAGCAGGAGCGGCACAGATACGCAGTATTTT,CASRSGTDTQYF
-,-,TRBV9,TRBJ2-1,TGTGCCAGCAGCGCGGTTTCCGGGACAACCTACAATGAGCAGTTCTTC,CASSAVSGTTYNEQFF
few,-,TRBV11-3,TRBJ2-7,TGTGCCAGCAGCCGAACTTCAAGCGAGCAGTACTTC,CASSRTSSEQYF
-,TRBD2,TRBV5-1,TRBJ2-5,TGCGCCAGCAGCTTGGGAACTAGCGGGGAAGAGACCCAGTACTTC,CASSLGTSGEETQYF
-,TRBD2,TRBV18,TRBJ2-3,TGTGCCAGCTCACCCCGGACTAGCGGGAATGTAGATACGCAGTATTTT,CASSPRTSGNVDTQYF
-,-,TRBV25-1,TRBJ2-1,TGTGCCAGCAGCCTAGGGGCAGGGGGGAGACACAATGAGCAGTTCTTC,CASSLGAGGRHNEQFF
-,-,TRBV10-2,TRBJ1-2,TGCGCCAGCAGTGAGAACCCCGGCGGGGGGGGCTACACCTTC,CASSENPGGGGYTF
-,-,TRBV2,TRBJ2-1,TGTGCCAGCGGGCAGAGCTCCTACAATGAGCAGTTCTTC,CASGQSSYNEQFF
-,-,TRBV11-2,TRBJ1-6,TGTGCCAGCAGCTTAGGGGCCGACACAGGGAGCTCCTATAATTCACCCCTCCACTTT,CASSLGADTGSSYNSPLHF
-,TRBD2,TRBV6-5,TRBJ2-7,TGTGCCAGCAGTTACAAACTAGCGGGCATAGGCGAGCAGTACTTC,CASSYKLAGIGEQYF
once,TRBD2,TRBV5-5,TRBJ2-1,TGTGCCAGCAGCTTGGGACTAGCGACCCAGCAGTTCTTC,CASSLGLATQQFF
-,-,TRBV6-5,TRBJ2-7,TGTGCCAGCAGTCCGGCTAGCGACGGCGAGCAGTACTTC,CASSPASDGEQYF
-,-,TRBV12-5,TRBJ2-1,TGTGCTAGTGGTTTGGTTCATGGGCGGGGCAATGAGCAGTTCTTC,CASGLVHGRGNEQFF
-,-,TRBV3-1/TRBV3-2,TRBJ1-3,TGTGCCAGCAGCCAAGTCACGGGGGGCTCTGGAAACACCATATATTTT,CASSQVTGGSGNTIYF
-,TRBD1,TRBV7-2,TRBJ1-4,TGTGCCAGCAGCGCCACGGGACAGGCAAATGAAAAACTGTTTTTT,CASSATGQANEKLFF
-,TRBD2,TRBV6-5,TRBJ2-5,TGTGCCAGCAGTCCGCGCGGGGGCCAAGAGACCCAGTACTTC,CASSPRGGQETQYF
-,-,TRBV24-1,TRBJ2-2,TGTGCCACCAATCCAGGGGTGGACACCGGGGAGCTGTTTTTT,CATNPGVDTGELFF
-,-,TRBV7-8,TRBJ1-1,TGTGCCAGCAGCTTAGACAGGGTAGACACTGAAGCTTTCTTT,CASSLDRVDTEAFF
-,TRBD1,TRBV4-1,TRBJ2-5,TGCGCCAGCAGCCACCTGACAGGGGGAGAGACCCAGTACTTC,CASSHLTGGETQYF
-,-,TRBV2,TRBJ1-6,TGTGCCAGCAGTGCCGGGGTGGGTTCCAGCTCCTATAATTCACCCCTCCACTTT,CASSAGVGSSSYNSPLHF
once,-,TRBV19,TRBJ2-1,TGTGCCAGTAGTGGCCGGGTTGAGCAGTTCTTC,CASSGRVEQFF
-,TRBD1,TRBV4-1,TRBJ1-6,TGCGCCAGCAGCCAAGATCGATTCGGACAGGGAAGGGTCGGAAATAATTCACCCCTCCACTTT,CASSQDRFGQGRVGNNSPLHF
-,-,TRBV4-1,TRBJ2-2,TGCGCCAGCAGCCAAGAAAGTGGAGTCAAGAACACCGGGGAGCTGTTTTTT,CASSQESGVKNTGELFF
-,TRBD2,TRBV11-2,TRBJ2-1,TGTGCCAGCAGCCCGGGGACTAGCTCCTACAATGAGCAGTTCTTC,CASSPGTSSYNEQFF
-,-,TRBV6-5,TRBJ1-6,TGTGCCAGCAGAGGAGGGACCGTTTATAATTCACCCCTCCACTTT,CASRGGTVYNSPLHF
-,-,TRBV5-5,TRBJ1-1,TGTGCCAGCAGCTTGGTTGACCGGGGAAGGAGCACTGAAGCTTTCTTT,CASSLVDRGRSTEAFF
-,-,TRBV30,TRBJ2-7,TGTGCCTATAACAGGGACTCCTACGAGCAGTACTTC,CAYNRDSYEQYF
-,-,TRBV7-8,TRBJ1-1,TGTGCCAGCAGCCTTTTCCAGACAGGCTTGAACACTGAAGCTTTCTTT,CASSLFQTGLNTEAFF
-,-,TRBV13,TRBJ1-4,TGTGCCAGCAGCTCCCCAGGGACACTCGAAAAACTGTTTTTT,CASSSPGTLEKLFF
-,TRBD2,TRBV10-3,TRBJ2-7,TGTGCCATCAGTGGAGGGACTAGCGAGAGCCACGAGCAGTACTTC,CAISGGTSESHEQYF
once,TRBD2,TRBV6-5,TRBJ2-7,TGTGCCAGCGTCACTAGCGAATCCTACGAGCAGTACTTC,CASVTSESYEQYF
once,TRBD2,TRBV11-2,TRBJ2-1,TGTGCCAGCAGCTTAGAAGCGGGAGGGACCCATGAGCAGTTCTTC,CASSLEAGGTHEQFF
-,-,TRBV18,TRBJ2-1,TGTGCCAGCTCACCGAGGGTCAACAATGAGCAGTTCTTC,CASSPRVNNEQFF
-,-,TRBV3-1/TRBV3-2,TRBJ2-5,TGTGCCAGCAGCCAATTTCCTACAGGGTCGGAGACCCAGTACTTC,CASSQFPTGSETQYF
-,-,TRBV29-1,TRBJ2-5,TGCAGCGTCTCCAGGGGTGGGGAGACCCAGTACTTC,CSVSRGGETQYF
-,-,TRBV3-1/TRBV3-2,TRBJ1-3,TGTGCCAGCAGCCCCTACAGGGCCCAACCTGGAAACACCATATATTTT,CASSPYRAQPGNTIYF
-,-,TRBV2,TRBJ2-2,TGTGCCAGCAAGAGGGGGGGGACCGGGGAGCTGTTTTTT,CASKRGGTGELFF
-,TRBD2,TRBV2,TRBJ2-1,TGTGCCAGCAGTGAAGCGCAGGGTTCTAGCGGGGGTTACAATGAGCAGTTCTTC,CASSEAQGSSGGYNEQFF
few,TRBD1,TRBV28,TRBJ1-5,TGTGCCAGCAGTTATACAGGGGCCCGCAATCAGCCCCAGCATTTT,CASSYTGARNQPQHF
once,TRBD1,TRBV24-1,TRBJ2-7,TGTGCCACCAGTGATTCCGGGACAGGGGGCCCCTACGAGCAGTACTTC,CATSDSGTGGPYEQYF
-,TRBD2,TRBV5-6,TRBJ2-3,TGTGCCAGCAGCTTGGGGGACGCGGGAGGGGCCGATACGCAGTATTTT,CASSLGDAGGADTQYF
-,-,TRBV3-1/TRBV3-2,TRBJ1-2,TGTGCCAGCAGCCAAGTGAGAAATGGCTACACCTTC,CASSQVRNGYTF